These 26 T cell receptor beta chains were sequenced from one sample in a study of cytomegalovirus exposure and HLA in healthy donors. 60 Vbeta and 13 Jbeta primers were used in PCR. Assay: immunoSEQ multiplex PCR; the TCRdb copy retains only in-frame clones and omits some. The repertoire holds around 80,000 clones, with approximately 60% as singletons. The sequencing sample was made of PBMCs. The receptors shown here come from a male donor in good health and CMV-seropositive.

This clone was detected a few times. The V gene is TRBV7-9, the J gene TRBJ1-1, with a tentative D call TRBD1 (5 bases). Trimming shortened V by 1 base and J by 4 bases, and 19 bases separated the two germline ends. The CDR3 covers 17 residues. Germline V CDR1 and CDR2: SEHNR, FQNEAQ (reference sequence). DNA for the CDR3: TGTGCCAGCAGCTTAGGTGAGTGGATCAGGGAGGTCACTGAAGCTTTCTTT. It translates to CASSLGEWIREVTEAFF.

This clone was counted a single time. At one end the junction does not follow the germline gene, possibly because of a read error. The chain combines TRBV18 with TRBJ1-1, with 7 bases aligning to TRBD1. The CDR3 length is 16 residues. CDR1 and CDR2 from the germline V gene are KGHSH and LQKENI. The CDR3 protein is CASSPLPVQGNAEAFF. The CDR3 DNA is TGTGCCAGCTCACCCTTACCCGTACAGGGGAACGCTGAAGCTTTCTTT.

The chain couples TRBV7-9 to TRBJ2-1; 7 nucleotides agree with TRBD2. V shed 5 bases, J shed 6 bases, and the junction held 10 bases outside the gene matches. This CDR3 has 15 amino acids. The germline V gene has CDR1 SEHNR and CDR2 FQNEAQ (reference sequence). The CDR3 DNA reads TGTGCCAGCAGCCGAACTAGCGTCCGTATCAATGAGCAGTTCTTC. Its translation: CASSRTSVRINEQFF.

In this sample, this clone turned up once. The chain uses TRBV25-1 and TRBJ1-6; 10 bases match TRBD1. CDR3 length: 14 amino acids. Germline V gives CDR1 MGHDK, CDR2 SYGVNS. After removal of 6 bases from V and 9 bases from J, the junction contained 5 bases not matched to a gene. The CDR3 here is CASSAGTGASPLHF. The CDR3 coding sequence is TGTGCCAGCAGCGCCGGGACAGGGGCTTCACCCCTCCACTTT.

V gene TRBV5-4 combines with J gene TRBJ2-5, with 8 bases lining up with TRBD2. This CDR3 has 15 amino acids. Germline V CDR1 and CDR2: SGHNT, YYREEE (reference sequence). V gave up 3 bases and J gave up 5 bases; unmatched junction bases: 9. The CDR3 here is CASSSGTPGGETQYF. The CDR3 region has the DNA TGTGCCAGCAGCTCGGGAACCCCGGGGGGGGAGACCCAGTACTTC.

V gene TRBV14 combines with J gene TRBJ2-1; 13 positions match TRBD2. Germline-derived CDR1 and CDR2 are SGHDN and FVKESK. The V segment lost 2 bases and the J segment 9 bases; nucleotides outside the gene matches: 4. The CDR3 totals 15 residues. DNA of the CDR3: TGTGCCAGCAGCCAATCACTAGCGGGGGGGAGTGAGCAGTTCTTC. Translated, it gives CASSQSLAGGSEQFF.

This chain connects TRBV5-4 to TRBJ2-1, with TRBD2 as a possible D gene (6 bases). The V gene's germline CDR1 is SGHNT and CDR2 YYREEE (reference sequence). Deletions cut 1 base from V and 0 bases from J, with 20 bases between. The length of the CDR3 is 19 residues. The DNA for the CDR3 is TGTGCCAGCAGCTTGTCTCGAGGCGGATTTAGCGGCTCCTACAATGAGCAGTTCTTC. Its translation: CASSLSRGGFSGSYNEQFF.

In this sample, this clone turned up once. The chain is built from TRBV9 and TRBJ2-2; maybe TRBD1 (5 bases). V lost 4 bases and J 1 base, leaving 11 bases between the germline ends. CDR3 length: 15 amino acids. Germline loops: CDR1 SGDLS, CDR2 YYNGEE. The DNA of the CDR3 is TGTGCCAGCAGCTCGCGACAGCAGAACACCGGGGAGCTGTTTTTT. Protein: CASSSRQQNTGELFF.

The chain links TRBV30 to TRBJ2-3; 8 positions agree with TRBD2. With V trimmed by 5 bases and J by 4 bases, 2 bases remained unmatched. In germline, CDR1 is GTSNPN, CDR2 SVGIG (reference sequence). The CDR3 has 12 residues. The CDR3 here is CAWDGGADTQYF. CDR3 nucleotides: TGTGCCTGGGACGGGGGGGCAGATACGCAGTATTTT.

The chain combines TRBV5-6 with TRBJ2-5; D may be TRBD1 (8 bases). The CDR3 length is 16 residues. V lost 2 bases and J lost 5, with 19 bases in between. Germline V gene sequence: CDR1 SGHDT, CDR2 YYEEEE. The CDR3 coding sequence is TGTGCCAGCAGCTTAGGGCAGGGGGCAGCGGGGGAGACCCAGTACTTC. Translated, it gives CASSLGQGAAGETQYF.

This chain uses TRBV5-4 with TRBJ1-5; no firm D call. V lost 4 bases and J 7 bases, leaving 12 bases between the germline ends. This CDR3 has 13 residues. Germline V gives CDR1 SGHNT, CDR2 YYREEE (reference sequence). The CDR3 reads CASSVRVGQPQHF. The CDR3 bases are TGTGCCAGCAGCGTCCGGGTCGGCCAGCCCCAGCATTTT.

The V call is TRBV25-1, the J call TRBJ2-5; TRBD2 might be the D (5 bases). Trimming stripped 1 base from V and 1 base from J, with 10 bases between. This CDR3 is 15 amino acids long. Germline V gene data show CDR1 as MGHDK and CDR2 as SYGVNS. CDR3 sequence: CASSESRGIQETQYF. Here the CDR3 DNA reads TGTGCCAGCAGTGAATCACGGGGAATCCAAGAGACCCAGTACTTC.

This clone was counted only a few times. The chain is built from TRBV10-3 and TRBJ2-6, with D possibly matching TRBD1 (6 bases). V lost 2 bases and J 0 bases, leaving 8 bases between the germline ends. CDR3 length: 16 amino acids. Germline values: CDR1 ENHRY, CDR2 SYGVKD. In DNA, the CDR3 is TGTGCCATCAGTGAGGCAGGGGACTCTGGGGCCAACGTCCTGACTTTC. Encoded protein: CAISEAGDSGANVLTF.

This chain connects TRBV30 to TRBJ1-6, with unresolved D. With 0 bases removed from V and 7 bases from J, the gap between germline ends came to 10 bases. Germline lookup yields CDR1 GTSNPN and CDR2 SVGIG (reference sequence). This CDR3 has 14 residues. The chain's CDR3 is CAWSVRGRNSPLHF. CDR3 nucleotide sequence: TGTGCCTGGAGTGTTCGGGGTAGGAATTCACCCCTCCACTTT.

The sample holds a few counts of this clone. The chain couples TRBV2 to TRBJ2-3, with D unresolved. The CDR3 length is 12 residues. Trimming left V 6 bases short and J 4 bases short, with 8 bases between. Germline V gives CDR1 SNHLY, CDR2 FYNNEI. DNA for the CDR3: TGTGCCAGCAGCCGCTCAGCAGATACGCAGTATTTT. Translated, it gives CASSRSADTQYF. Supplemented by reference TRBV2 and TRBJ2-3, the full variable domain reads EPEVTQTPSHQVTQMGQEVILRCVPISNHLYFYWYRQILGQKVEFLVSFYNNEISEKSEIFDDQFSVERPDGSNFTLKIRSTKLEDSAMYFCASSRSADTQYFGPGTRLTVL.

The genes are TRBV30 and TRBJ2-5, with D perhaps matching TRBD2 (6 bases). CDR3 length: 11 residues. Trimming removed 3 bases from V and 4 bases from J, with 6 bases in between. The V gene's germline CDR1 is GTSNPN and CDR2 SVGIG (reference sequence). The CDR3 spells CAWSGGETQYF. The CDR3 DNA reads as TGTGCCTGGAGCGGGGGAGAGACCCAGTACTTC. Combining the CDR3 with reference TRBV30 and TRBJ2-5 gives the whole variable domain SQTIHQWPATLVQPVGSPLSLECTVEGTSNPNLYWYRQAAGRGLQLLFYSVGIGQISSEVPQNLSASRPQDRQFILSSKKLLLSDSGFYLCAWSGGETQYFGPGTRLLVL.

The CDR3 DNA sequence: TGTGCCAGCAGCCCCCGAAAGCGGGAAGTTTCTGATACGCAGTATTTT. Translation gives CASSPRKREVSDTQYF. This rearrangement joins TRBV7-6 to TRBJ2-3; 7 positions match TRBD2. Germline assignment: CDR1 SGHVS and CDR2 FNYEAQ. Germline trimming cut 5 bases from V and 6 bases from J; bases unmatched to any gene: 14. CDR3 length equals 16 residues. The complete variable domain, with remaining parts taken from reference TRBV7-6 and TRBJ2-3, reads GAGVSQSPRYKVTKRGQDVALRCDPISGHVSLYWYRQALGQGPEFLTYFNYEAQQDKSGLPNDRFSAERPEGSISTLTIQRTEQRDSAMYRCASSPRKREVSDTQYFGPGTRLTVL.

This chain joins TRBV10-2 and TRBJ1-2; D may be TRBD1 (5 bases). This CDR3 comprises 14 residues. From germline, CDR1 is WSHSY and CDR2 SAAADI. Trimming stripped 2 bases from V and 8 bases from J, with 15 bases between. CDR3 region: CASSEMGGEDGYTF. The CDR3 coding sequence is TGCGCCAGCAGTGAGATGGGAGGGGAAGACGGCTACACCTTC.

The rearrangement links TRBV19 to TRBJ1-2; 10 bases match TRBD1. The CDR3 length is 16 residues. V gave up 3 bases and J gave up 7 bases; unmatched junction bases: 11. Germline CDR1 is LNHDA and CDR2 is SQIVND (reference sequence). The DNA for the CDR3 is TGTGCCAGTAGTATTGGGGGCGACAGGGGGCATGGTGGCTACACCTTC. This sequence encodes CASSIGGDRGHGGYTF.

The chain has TRBV29-1 and TRBJ1-5; a possible D gene is TRBD1 (5 bases). V shed 4 bases and J shed 6 bases, with 19 bases lying between them. The CDR3 length is 15 residues. Germline CDR1 and CDR2: SQVTM and ANQGSEA. CDR3 DNA: TGCAGCGTTGGTCCTAATGGCCACGGGGGTCAGCCCCAGCATTTT. This gives the protein CSVGPNGHGGQPQHF.

This sequence joins TRBV10-3 and TRBJ2-3; 7 positions agree with TRBD2. The CDR3 runs 15 residues. The germline V gene has CDR1 ENHRY and CDR2 SYGVKD. Trimming cost V 4 bases and J 2 bases; bases outside gene matches: 6. Here the CDR3 reads CAISGGGGLTDTQYF. CDR3 in DNA: TGTGCCATCAGTGGGGGGGGAGGTCTCACAGATACGCAGTATTTT.

The V gene is TRBV28, the J gene TRBJ1-1; unclear D gene. The CDR3 is 18 residues long. The V end lost 2 bases, the J end lost 0 bases, and 19 bases lay between the germline ends. Germline loops: CDR1 MDHEN, CDR2 SYDVKM. In nucleotides, the CDR3 is TGTGCCAGCAGTTTACTAGCCCCTGGGAGGAGCATGAACACTGAAGCTTTCTTT. Its protein is CASSLLAPGRSMNTEAFF.

This clone has only a few counts. The chain uses TRBV10-2 and TRBJ1-5; TRBD1 agrees at 9 bases. The germline V gene has CDR1 WSHSY and CDR2 SAAADI. The CDR3 has 16 amino acids. J was trimmed by 4 bases and V by 0 bases; bases with no gene match: 4. The CDR3 here is CASSESIGTGNQPQHF. The CDR3 nucleotides are TGCGCCAGCAGTGAGTCAATAGGGACAGGGAATCAGCCCCAGCATTTT.

The chain links TRBV5-1 to TRBJ1-1, with a tentative D call TRBD1 (6 bases). CDR1 SGHRS and CDR2 YFSETQ come from the germline V gene. The V end was cut by 4 bases, the J end by 2 bases, with 18 bases between. CDR3 length: 16 amino acids. The CDR3 nucleotides are TGCGCCAGCAGCCCCGATCCCGGACAGATAAACACTGAAGCTTTCTTT. Its translation is CASSPDPGQINTEAFF.

On this clone itself: A read error is possible here, since a much larger clone lies one base away. The V gene is TRBV9, the J gene TRBJ2-1; 7 bases agree with TRBD1. The CDR3 contains 12 residues. V gave up 4 bases and J gave up 6 bases; unmatched junction bases: 1. CDR1 and CDR2 (germline): SGDLS, YYNGEE. The chain's CDR3 is CASSPGGNEQFF. As DNA, the CDR3 is TGTGCCAGCAGCCCAGGGGGCAATGAGCAGTTCTTC.

The chain couples TRBV10-3 to TRBJ2-1; no definite D call. The germline gives CDR1 ENHRY, CDR2 SYGVKD. The V gene lost 6 bases and the J gene lost 6 bases, with 6 bases spanning the gap. The CDR3 runs 11 residues. The CDR3 is CAIRWANEQFF. CDR3 DNA sequence: TGTGCCATCAGGTGGGCCAATGAGCAGTTCTTC.